Below, 2 T cell receptor beta chains from the same sample are listed, as sequenced in a study of blood T cell repertoires in COVID-19. Using immunoSEQ multiplex PCR, the repertoire was profiled, and TCRdb retains in-frame clones only, with some absent. The data contain a few hundred thousand clones, 70% to 90% of them seen just once; the ten biggest clones take up 0.95% to 1%. Sample: peripheral blood. Source of these receptors: a woman aged 40 to 50 who had recovered from COVID-19.

The rearrangement uses TRBV19 and TRBJ1-2; D gene ambiguous. Germline CDR1 and CDR2: LNHDA and SQIVND (reference sequence). The CDR3 consists of 13 residues. V was trimmed by 11 bases and J by 2 bases, leaving 15 bases between them. For the CDR3, the DNA is TGTGCCGCGGGGTTCCTAGGGAACTATGGCTACACCTTC. Protein product: CAAGFLGNYGYTF.

This clone has a single count. The chain couples TRBV11-3 to TRBJ2-7, with TRBD2 as a possible D gene (5 bases). The CDR3 is 14 residues long. CDR1 is SGHNT and CDR2 is YENEEA in the germline V gene. V lost 5 bases, J lost 2 bases, and 13 bases lay in between. CDR3: CASSPRSGAYEQYF. The DNA for the CDR3 is TGTGCCAGCAGCCCCAGGAGCGGAGCCTACGAGCAGTACTTC.